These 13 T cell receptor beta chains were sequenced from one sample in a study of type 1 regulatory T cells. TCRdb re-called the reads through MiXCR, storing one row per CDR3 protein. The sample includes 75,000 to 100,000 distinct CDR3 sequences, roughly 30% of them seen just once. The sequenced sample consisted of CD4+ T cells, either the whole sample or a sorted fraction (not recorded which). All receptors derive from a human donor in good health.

DNA of the CDR3: TGCAGTGCTACGGGACTAGCGGGATCGGGCGAGCAGTACTTC. This translates into CSATGLAGSGEQYF. V and J are TRBV20-1 and TRBJ2-7, with 13 positions matching TRBD2. Trimming removed 4 bases from V and 6 bases from J; junction bases left unmatched: 6. The CDR3 length is 14 residues. Germline loops: CDR1 DFQATT, CDR2 SNEGSKA (reference sequence).

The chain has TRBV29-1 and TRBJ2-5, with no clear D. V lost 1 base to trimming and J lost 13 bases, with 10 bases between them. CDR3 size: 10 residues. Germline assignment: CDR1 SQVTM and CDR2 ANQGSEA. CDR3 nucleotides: TGCAGCGTTGAAGGACCGGCTTTGTACTTC. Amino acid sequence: CSVEGPALYF. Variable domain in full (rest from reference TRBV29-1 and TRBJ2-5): SAVISQKPSRDICQRGTSLTIQCQVDSQVTMMFWYRQQPGQSLTLIATANQGSEATYESGFVIDKFPISRPNLTFSTLTVSNMSPEDSSIYLCSVEGPALYFGPGTRLLVL.

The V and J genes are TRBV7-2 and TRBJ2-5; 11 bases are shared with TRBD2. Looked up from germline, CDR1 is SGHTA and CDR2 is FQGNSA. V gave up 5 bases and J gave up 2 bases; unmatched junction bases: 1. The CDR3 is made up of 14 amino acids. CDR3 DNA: TGTGCCAGCAGCCGGACTAGCGGGCAAGAGACCCAGTACTTC. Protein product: CASSRTSGQETQYF.

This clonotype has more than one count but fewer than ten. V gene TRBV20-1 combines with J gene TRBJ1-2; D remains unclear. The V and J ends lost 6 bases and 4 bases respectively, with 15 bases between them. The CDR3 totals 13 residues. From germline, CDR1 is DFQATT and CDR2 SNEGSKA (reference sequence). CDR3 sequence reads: CSAPEPALYGYTF. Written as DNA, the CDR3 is TGCAGTGCACCAGAGCCGGCGCTCTATGGCTACACCTTC.

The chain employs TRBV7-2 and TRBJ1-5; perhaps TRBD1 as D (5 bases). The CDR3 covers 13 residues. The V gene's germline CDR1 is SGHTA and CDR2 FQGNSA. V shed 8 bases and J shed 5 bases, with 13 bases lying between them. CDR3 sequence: CASGGSPDQPQHF. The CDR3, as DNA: TGTGCCAGCGGGGGAAGCCCGGATCAGCCCCAGCATTTT.

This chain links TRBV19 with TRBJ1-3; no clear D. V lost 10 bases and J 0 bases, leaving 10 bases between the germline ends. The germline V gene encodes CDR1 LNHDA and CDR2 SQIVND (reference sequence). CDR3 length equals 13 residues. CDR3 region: CATRTASGNTIYF. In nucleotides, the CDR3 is TGTGCCACCCGGACGGCCTCTGGAAACACCATATATTTT.

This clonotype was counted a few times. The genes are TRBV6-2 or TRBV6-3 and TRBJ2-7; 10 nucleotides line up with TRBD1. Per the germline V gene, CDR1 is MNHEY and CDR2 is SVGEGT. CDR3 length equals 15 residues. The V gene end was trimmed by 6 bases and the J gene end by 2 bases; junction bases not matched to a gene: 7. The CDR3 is CASSRQGASAYEQYF. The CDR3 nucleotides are TGTGCCAGCAGCCGACAGGGGGCATCCGCCTACGAGCAGTACTTC.

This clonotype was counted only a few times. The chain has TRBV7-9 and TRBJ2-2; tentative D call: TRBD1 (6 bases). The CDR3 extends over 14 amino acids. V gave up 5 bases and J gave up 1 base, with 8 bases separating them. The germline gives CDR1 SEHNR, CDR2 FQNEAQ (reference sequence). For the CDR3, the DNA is TGTGCCAGCAGCAAGACAGGGAACACCGGGGAGCTGTTTTTT. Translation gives CASSKTGNTGELFF.

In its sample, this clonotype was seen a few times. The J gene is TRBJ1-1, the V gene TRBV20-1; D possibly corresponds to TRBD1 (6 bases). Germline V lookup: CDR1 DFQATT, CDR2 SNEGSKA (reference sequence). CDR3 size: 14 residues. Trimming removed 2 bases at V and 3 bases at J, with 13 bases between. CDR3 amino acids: CSARPGHSDTEAFF. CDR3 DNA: TGCAGTGCTAGACCGGGACACTCGGACACTGAAGCTTTCTTT.

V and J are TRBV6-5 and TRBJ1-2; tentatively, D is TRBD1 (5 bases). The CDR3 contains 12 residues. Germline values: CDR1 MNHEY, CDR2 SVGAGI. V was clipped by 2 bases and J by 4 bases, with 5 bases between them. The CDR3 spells CASSYDSYGYTF. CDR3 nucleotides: TGTGCCAGCAGTTACGACAGCTATGGCTACACCTTC.

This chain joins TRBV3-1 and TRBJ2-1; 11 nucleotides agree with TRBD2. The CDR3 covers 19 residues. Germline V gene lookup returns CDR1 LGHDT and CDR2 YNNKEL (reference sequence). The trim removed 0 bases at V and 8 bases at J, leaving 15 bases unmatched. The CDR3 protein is CASSQDAIGLAGGVHEQFF. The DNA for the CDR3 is TGTGCCAGCAGCCAAGACGCAATTGGGCTAGCGGGAGGTGTCCATGAGCAGTTCTTC.

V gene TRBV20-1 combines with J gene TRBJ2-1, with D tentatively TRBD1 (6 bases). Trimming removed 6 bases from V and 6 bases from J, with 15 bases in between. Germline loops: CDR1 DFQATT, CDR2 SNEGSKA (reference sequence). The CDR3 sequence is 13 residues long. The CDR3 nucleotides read TGCAGTGCGACAGGCGACCGGGGCAATGAGCAGTTCTTC. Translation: CSATGDRGNEQFF.

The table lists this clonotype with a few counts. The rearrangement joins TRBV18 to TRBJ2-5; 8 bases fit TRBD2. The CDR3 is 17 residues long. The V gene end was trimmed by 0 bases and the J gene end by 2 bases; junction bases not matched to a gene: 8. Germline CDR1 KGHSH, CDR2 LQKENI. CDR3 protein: CASSPPASGRIQETQYF. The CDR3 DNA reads TGTGCCAGCTCACCACCCGCTAGCGGGCGGATTCAAGAGACCCAGTACTTC.